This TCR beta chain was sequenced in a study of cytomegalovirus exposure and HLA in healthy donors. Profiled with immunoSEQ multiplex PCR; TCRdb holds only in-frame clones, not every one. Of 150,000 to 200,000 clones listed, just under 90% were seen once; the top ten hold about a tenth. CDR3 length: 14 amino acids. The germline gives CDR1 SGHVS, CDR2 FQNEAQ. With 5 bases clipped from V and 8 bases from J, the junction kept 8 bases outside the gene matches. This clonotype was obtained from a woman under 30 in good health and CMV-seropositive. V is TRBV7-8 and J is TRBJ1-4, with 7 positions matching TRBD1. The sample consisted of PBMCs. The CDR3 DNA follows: TGTGCCAGCAGCGCGGGACAGAGGTTAGAAAAACTGTTTTTT. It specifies CASSAGQRLEKLFF.